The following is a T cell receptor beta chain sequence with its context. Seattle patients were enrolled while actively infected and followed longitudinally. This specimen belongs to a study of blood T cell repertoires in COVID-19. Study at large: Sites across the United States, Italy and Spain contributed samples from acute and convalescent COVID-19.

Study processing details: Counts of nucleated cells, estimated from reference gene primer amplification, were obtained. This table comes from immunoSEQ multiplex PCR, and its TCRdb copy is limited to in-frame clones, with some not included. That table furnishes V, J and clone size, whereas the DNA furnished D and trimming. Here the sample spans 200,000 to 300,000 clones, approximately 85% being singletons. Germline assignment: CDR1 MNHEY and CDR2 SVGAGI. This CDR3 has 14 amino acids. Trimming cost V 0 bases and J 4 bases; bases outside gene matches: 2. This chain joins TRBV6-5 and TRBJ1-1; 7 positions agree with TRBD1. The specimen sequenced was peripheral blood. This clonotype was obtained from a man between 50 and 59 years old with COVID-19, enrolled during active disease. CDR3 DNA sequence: TGTGCCAGCAGTTACTCCGGGACAGTCACTGAAGCTTTCTTT. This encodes CASSYSGTVTEAFF.